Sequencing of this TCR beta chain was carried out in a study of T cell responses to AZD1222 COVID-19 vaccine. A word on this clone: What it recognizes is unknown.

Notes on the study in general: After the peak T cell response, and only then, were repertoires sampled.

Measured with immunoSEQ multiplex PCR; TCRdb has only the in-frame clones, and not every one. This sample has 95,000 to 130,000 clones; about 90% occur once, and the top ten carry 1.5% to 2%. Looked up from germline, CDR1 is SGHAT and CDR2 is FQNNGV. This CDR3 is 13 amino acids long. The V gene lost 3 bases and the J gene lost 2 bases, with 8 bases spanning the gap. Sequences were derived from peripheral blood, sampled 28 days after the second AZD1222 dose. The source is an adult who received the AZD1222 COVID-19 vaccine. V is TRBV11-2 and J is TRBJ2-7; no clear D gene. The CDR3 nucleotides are TGTGCCAGCAGCTTTGTGGGAACCTACGAGCAGTACTTC. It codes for CASSFVGTYEQYF.